Listed here are 11 T cell receptor beta chains from one sample, sequenced in a study of blood T cell repertoires in COVID-19. TCRdb keeps only in-frame clones here, not all; method: immunoSEQ multiplex PCR. The sample lists around 190,000 clones, around 79% occurring once. Specimen: peripheral blood. The origin of the receptors is a woman in her forties with COVID-19, enrolled during active disease.

The chain links TRBV5-1 to TRBJ2-5, with 11 nucleotides matching TRBD1. The ends lost 7 bases at V and 5 bases at J; junction bases unmatched: 7. The V gene's germline CDR1 is SGHRS and CDR2 YFSETQ. The CDR3 is 14 amino acids. The CDR3 coding sequence is TGCGCCAGCGTAGGACAGGGGGCCGGGGAGACCCAGTACTTC. Translating gives CASVGQGAGETQYF.

Of note for this clone: The same CDR3 can be traced to other DNA sequences in this sample. This chain joins TRBV30 and TRBJ1-5; possible D gene TRBD1, 5 bases. The CDR3 runs to 15 residues. The germline V and J ends were trimmed by 1 base and 4 bases, with 14 bases remaining between them. The germline V gene has CDR1 GTSNPN and CDR2 SVGIG (reference sequence). CDR3 nucleotides: TGTGCCTGGAGTGGGGGACTCGAGGGAAATCAGCCCCAGCATTTT. This translates into CAWSGGLEGNQPQHF.

This chain joins TRBV30 and TRBJ1-6, with D hard to call. The V end lost 2 bases, the J end lost 6 bases, and 8 bases lay between the germline ends. The germline CDR1 and CDR2 sequences are GTSNPN and SVGIG (reference sequence). The CDR3 consists of 13 residues. Written as DNA, the CDR3 is TGTGCCTGGAGTAACCGGTTTAATTCACCCCTCCACTTT. It yields the protein CAWSNRFNSPLHF.

Only a few counts were recorded for this clone. This chain joins TRBV2 and TRBJ1-1, with TRBD1 matching over 10 bases. CDR1 is SNHLY, CDR2 FYNNEI, per germline. The junction had 5 bases not matched to a gene; V was cut back by 3 bases and J by 1 base. CDR3 length: 16 residues. In nucleotides, the CDR3 is TGTGCCAGCAGTGAGGGACAGGGGATATGGAACACTGAAGCTTTCTTT. As protein: CASSEGQGIWNTEAFF.

This clone was seen a handful of times. This chain uses TRBV5-8 with TRBJ2-2; 9 nucleotides match TRBD1. Germline CDR1 is SGHTS and CDR2 is YDEGEE. The V gene end was trimmed by 7 bases and the J gene end by 3 bases; junction bases not matched to a gene: 7. The CDR3 loop spans 15 amino acids. The CDR3 region is CASPRTGAYTGELFF. The CDR3 DNA reads TGTGCCAGCCCTAGGACAGGGGCATACACCGGGGAGCTGTTTTTT.

The chain combines TRBV5-1 with TRBJ2-7; 10 nucleotides line up with TRBD1. Trimming removed 4 bases from V and 0 bases from J; junction bases left unmatched: 7. There are 16 residues in the CDR3. From germline, CDR1 is SGHRS and CDR2 YFSETQ. The CDR3 region is CASSRGTGVSSYEQYF. The CDR3 DNA is TGCGCCAGCAGCCGGGGGACAGGGGTAAGCTCCTACGAGCAGTACTTC.

The chain uses TRBV3-1 (or the pseudogene TRBV3-2) and TRBJ1-1; D may be TRBD1 (5 bases). V lost 0 bases and J 1 base, leaving 6 bases between the germline ends. Looked up from germline, CDR1 is LGHDT and CDR2 is YNNKEL (reference sequence). CDR3 length equals 14 residues. The CDR3 region is CASSQEGENTEAFF. The CDR3 region has the DNA TGTGCCAGCAGCCAAGAAGGGGAGAACACTGAAGCTTTCTTT.

The chain uses TRBV5-1 and TRBJ2-1; D perhaps matches TRBD1 (6 bases). CDR3 size: 15 residues. Trimming took off 1 base at V and 5 bases at J, with 13 bases between the two ends. Per the germline V gene, CDR1 is SGHRS and CDR2 is YFSETQ. The CDR3 nucleotides are TGCGCCAGCAGCTTGTGGAGACAGGAGCACAATGAGCAGTTCTTC. Translation gives CASSLWRQEHNEQFF.

The J gene is TRBJ2-7, the V gene TRBV10-1, with 7 bases matching TRBD2. Germline CDR1 and CDR2: WNHNN and SYGVQD (reference sequence). This CDR3 spans 13 amino acids. V dropped 6 bases and J dropped 6; count of bases not matched to a gene: 8. The CDR3 protein is CASRRDLAAEQYF. The CDR3 DNA reads TGCGCCAGCAGGAGGGATCTAGCGGCCGAGCAGTACTTC.

The chain links TRBV4-3 to TRBJ2-7, with D unclear. The CDR3 is 13 amino acids. Trimming pared 4 bases from V and 7 bases from J, leaving 14 bases between. Looked up from germline, CDR1 is LGHNA and CDR2 is YSLEER. CDR3: CASSLRPGEEQYF. The CDR3 bases are TGCGCCAGCAGCCTGAGACCTGGAGAGGAGCAGTACTTC.

The genes are TRBV19 and TRBJ1-4, with TRBD1 matching over 8 bases. The length of the CDR3 is 14 residues. After removal of 8 bases from V and 12 bases from J, the junction contained 14 bases not matched to a gene. The germline gives CDR1 LNHDA, CDR2 SQIVND (reference sequence). The CDR3 DNA reads as TGTGCCAGTCGGGGGCGCCCAGGGGGCTTTGAACTGTTTTTT. Its translation is CASRGRPGGFELFF.